This TCR beta chain was recorded in a study of tumor-infiltrating lymphocytes in primary liver carcinoma (dated by TCRdb to between 2016 and 2019). In terms of the full investigation: A handful of patients with histopathologically diagnosed primary liver carcinoma underwent surgical resection in China between late 2015 and 2016. The five patients, three men and two women aged 30 to 69 years, had hepatocellular carcinoma (four) or combined HCC and intrahepatic cholangiocarcinoma (one). The tumors of the five patients were staged as T1-T3 N0M0, with maximum diameters ranging from roughly 4 to 10 cm. Samples yielded roughly 3.5 to 8 million productive TCRbeta reads; read depth did not differ significantly between tissue types. Across five regions of each liver tumor, along with adjacent normal tissue and blood, the study brought together TCRbeta repertoire sequencing, expression microarrays and whole-exome sequencing. A total of some 35 specimens from 5 patients underwent TCRbeta repertoire sequencing, comprising around 25 tumor regions, 5 adjacent noncancerous liver tissues and 5 peripheral blood samples. Reproducibility between technical replicate repertoires was high, with correlation coefficients above 0.98 and mean shared-clone rates roughly 0.87.

From cysteine to phenylalanine, the CDR3 is 15 amino acids long. The entry retains the CDR3 DNA only, 45 bases that are in frame from base 1. The germline V gene sets CDR1 to MNHNS and CDR2 to SASEGT. A constant-region primer and ProtoScript II reverse transcriptase were used to reverse-transcribe TCRbeta-specific cDNA from 500 ng total RNA. The TCRbeta libraries were prepared through three rounds of nested multiplex PCR following a slightly modified ARM-PCR procedure. Each of the first two PCR rounds ran for about 10 cycles and used multiplex TRBV1-TRBV30 forward primers together with a Cbeta reverse primer. Sample barcodes and Illumina adapters were added in a final 25-cycle PCR with Deep VentR polymerase. Amplicons of 200-500 bp were gel-purified with a QIAquick gel extraction kit before sequencing. TCRbeta amplicons were sequenced on an Illumina HiSeq 2500 with 250-bp paired-end reads. The paper's processing steps were these. Trimmomatic v0.33 was used to quality-trim the reads, and FLASH v1.2.11 was used to merge paired reads so that full CDR3 sequences could be recovered. V, D and J germline segments were assigned to the rearranged TCRbeta sequences using MiGEC v1.2.1b. Clonotype statistics and Shannon-Wiener diversity indices were computed with VDJtools v1.0.0. To cut down on sampling bias, every analysis after diversity analysis relied on just the 250 most abundant clonotypes from each sample. TCRdb reworked the public reads: Q25 trimming with fastp, MiXCR clone assembly, productive beta chains retained. Rows are combined by CDR3 protein, so each entry shows the most common genes and DNA. The V and J calls follow TCRdb's processing rather than the paper's. The sample yields approximately 330,000 distinct CDR3 sequences; less than 75% were counted once. Roughly 6% of the sample is taken by the ten largest.

Findings and caveats that apply to the study as a whole: Only the TCR beta chain was sequenced, so true repertoire diversity is likely underestimated because unpaired alpha chains were not captured. Repertoire overlap was found to be higher between tumor regions (mean roughly 35%) than between tumor-adjacent (17%) or tumor-blood (around 15%) pairs, consistent with antigen-driven expansion. The study included only four to six patients, and the authors note findings should be validated in a larger study. Since the samples were bulk and unsorted, there was no way to compare CD4+ and CD8+ T cell repertoires. Compared with blood, tumors had a significantly larger share of the repertoire taken up by the top 250 clones (p = 0.039).

Blood RNA was extracted from unsorted whole blood using TRIzol reagent, and germline DNA was obtained with the DNeasy Blood & Tissue kit. Patients had chronic HBV infection and were treatment-naive at sampling. Before surgery, about 3.9 milliliters of peripheral blood were drawn into K2EDTA tubes. About this clonotype itself: Its antigen is unknown. At one end, the junction sequence differs from germline, possibly due to a read error.

The chain employs TRBV6-1 and TRBJ1-5, with TRBD1 as a weak D call on 5 bases. The sequencing input was peripheral blood. The clonotype was recovered from a man in his forties with primary liver carcinoma and hepatitis B virus infection. The DNA sequence follows: TGTGCCAGCAGTGTCACAGGAGTCTTCAATCAGCCTCAGCATTTT. It specifies CASSVTGVFNQPQHF.